Listed below are T cell receptor beta chains from one sample, sequenced in a study of blood T cell repertoires in COVID-19. Assay used: immunoSEQ multiplex PCR; TCRdb lists only in-frame clones, some missing. The sample lists approximately 150,000 clones; about 80% were seen once. Sequencing input: peripheral blood. The receptors come from a human donor in a cohort sampled during active COVID-19. Both conserved end residues are part of each CDR3. A D gene is named only where the DNA matches it firmly. Clone size, where shown, is once, few, many, or a class for clones that have expanded.

. | TRBJ2-1 | TRBV19 | . | CASSLGLANEQFF | TGTGCCAGTAGTTTGGGACTCGCCAATGAGCAGTTCTTC
. | TRBJ2-3 | TRBV29-1 | TRBD2 | CSVEEAGASDTQYF | TGCAGCGTTGAGGAAGCGGGAGCATCAGATACGCAGTATTTT
. | TRBJ1-2 | TRBV19 | . | CASNTQGRGYTF | TGTGCCAGTAACACACAGGGTAGGGGCTACACCTTC
. | TRBJ1-3 | TRBV9 | TRBD1 | CASSLDRAGSGNTIYF | TGTGCCAGCAGCCTGGACAGGGCGGGTTCTGGAAACACCATATATTTT
. | TRBJ2-1 | TRBV19 | TRBD2 | CASRGPGLAGRYEQFF | TGTGCCAGTAGGGGTCCGGGACTAGCGGGAAGGTATGAGCAGTTCTTC
. | TRBJ2-3 | TRBV4-1 | . | CASSSRWGDETDTQYF | TGCGCCAGCAGCTCAAGATGGGGGGACGAGACAGATACGCAGTATTTT
few | TRBJ2-5 | TRBV29-1 | TRBD2 | CSKMAGGQQTQYF | TGCAGTAAAATGGCGGGAGGGCAACAGACCCAGTACTTC
. | TRBJ2-4 | TRBV7-9 | TRBD1 | CASSHFGQGADKNIQYF | TGTGCCAGCAGCCACTTCGGACAGGGGGCCGATAAAAACATTCAGTACTTC
once | TRBJ2-1 | TRBV3-1/TRBV3-2 | TRBD2 | CASSKSGRNEQFF | TGTGCCAGCAGCAAAAGCGGGAGGAATGAGCAGTTCTTC
. | TRBJ2-5 | TRBV4-2 | TRBD2 | CASSQDGAGGLETQYF | TGTGCCAGCAGCCAAGATGGGGCGGGAGGGTTAGAGACCCAGTACTTC
. | TRBJ2-5 | TRBV9 | TRBD1 | CASSRTPGGTQYF | TGTGCCAGCAGCCGCACCCCAGGGGGGACCCAGTACTTC
. | TRBJ2-3 | TRBV18 | . | CASSPNPSDTQYF | TGTGCCAGCTCACCAAATCCATCAGATACGCAGTATTTT
. | TRBJ1-5 | TRBV6-1 | . | CASSEALSTNQPQHF | TGTGCCAGCAGTGAAGCGCTGAGTACCAATCAGCCCCAGCATTTT
once | TRBJ2-2 | TRBV2 | TRBD1 | CASRPQGARGGELFF | TGTGCCAGCAGACCTCAGGGGGCTAGGGGCGGGGAGCTGTTTTTT
. | TRBJ2-5 | TRBV6-6 | . | CASTFGLQETQYF | TGTGCCAGCACCTTTGGACTACAAGAGACCCAGTACTTC
. | TRBJ2-7 | TRBV6-2/TRBV6-3 | . | CASSYGVRITTLEQYF | TGTGCCAGCAGTTACGGTGTAAGGATAACTACGTTGGAGCAGTACTTC
. | TRBJ2-3 | TRBV15 | TRBD2 | CATSSGVAGGDTQYF | TGTGCCACCAGCAGCGGAGTAGCGGGAGGAGATACGCAGTATTTT
. | TRBJ2-7 | TRBV7-9 | . | CASSLGGGPYEQYF | TGTGCCAGCAGCTTAGGGGGGGGCCCCTACGAGCAGTACTTC
. | TRBJ2-1 | TRBV19 | TRBD1 | CASRRQGPYNEQFF | TGTGCCAGTAGGCGACAGGGTCCTTACAATGAGCAGTTCTTC
. | TRBJ2-2 | TRBV11-2 | . | CASSLFSNPGSGELFF | TGTGCCAGCAGCTTATTTTCGAACCCAGGGTCCGGGGAGCTGTTTTTT
. | TRBJ2-7 | TRBV4-1 | TRBD2 | CASSQDWGLAREQYF | TGCGCCAGCAGCCAAGATTGGGGACTAGCGAGAGAGCAGTACTTC
. | TRBJ1-5 | TRBV9 | . | CASSVEAGLNQPQHF | TGTGCCAGCAGCGTAGAAGCGGGCTTGAATCAGCCCCAGCATTTT
. | TRBJ2-3 | TRBV29-1 | . | CSGGGDTQYF | TGCAGCGGTGGAGGAGATACGCAGTATTTT
. | TRBJ1-2 | TRBV9 | . | CASSLLNYGYTF | TGTGCCAGCAGCCTCCTTAACTATGGCTACACCTTC
. | TRBJ2-7 | TRBV5-1 | . | CASSLRVVDEQYF | TGCGCCAGCAGCCTACGTGTCGTGGACGAGCAGTACTTC
. | TRBJ1-3 | TRBV19 | TRBD1 | CATRQGSAGNTIYF | TGTGCCACCCGACAGGGGTCAGCTGGAAACACCATATATTTT
once | TRBJ1-1 | TRBV18 | TRBD1 | CASSRLRQGEVGTEAFF | TGTGCCAGCTCACGGCTTCGGCAGGGGGAGGTTGGCACTGAAGCTTTCTTT
. | TRBJ2-1 | TRBV30 | TRBD1 | CAYHRGSYNEQFF | TGTGCCTATCACAGGGGCTCCTACAATGAGCAGTTCTTC
. | TRBJ2-5 | TRBV28 | . | CASSFRGAGEETQYF | TGTGCCAGCAGTTTTCGGGGGGCCGGTGAAGAGACCCAGTACTTC
. | TRBJ2-1 | TRBV2 | TRBD1 | CASRYTGQTMKFF | TGTGCCAGCAGGTATACGGGACAGACCATGAAGTTCTTC
few | TRBJ2-1 | TRBV19 | . | CATQGSSSYNEQFF | TGTGCCACTCAGGGTTCCTCCTCCTACAATGAGCAGTTCTTC
. | TRBJ1-5 | TRBV2 | . | CASSEQGISNQPQHF | TGTGCCAGCAGTGAACAGGGAATTAGCAATCAGCCCCAGCATTTT
. | TRBJ2-5 | TRBV2 | . | CASGGLGETQYF | TGTGCCAGCGGTGGGCTAGGAGAGACCCAGTACTTC
. | TRBJ2-5 | TRBV14 | TRBD1 | CASSEGYRGTKQETQYF | TGTGCCAGCAGCGAAGGATACAGGGGTACCAAGCAAGAGACCCAGTACTTC
. | TRBJ2-1 | TRBV18 | . | CASSPTTNNEQFF | TGTGCCAGCTCACCGACTACTAACAATGAGCAGTTCTTC
. | TRBJ2-7 | TRBV27 | . | CASSFRLGVSEQYF | TGTGCCAGCAGTTTCAGGCTAGGGGTGAGCGAGCAGTACTTC
. | TRBJ2-5 | TRBV19 | . | CASSMTGSRLAYF | TGTGCCAGTAGTATGACAGGCTCCCGATTAGCGTACTTC
. | TRBJ1-1 | TRBV9 | . | CASSVAMMGVNTEAFF | TGTGCCAGCAGCGTAGCTATGATGGGCGTGAACACTGAAGCTTTCTTT
once | TRBJ1-2 | TRBV5-6 | TRBD1 | CASGPRDRVIISTF | TGTGCCAGCGGACCCCGGGACAGGGTAATAATTAGCACCTTC
once | TRBJ2-6 | TRBV7-9 | TRBD1 | CASSLNRGSGANVLTF | TGTGCCAGCAGCTTAAACAGGGGGTCTGGGGCCAACGTCCTGACTTTC
. | TRBJ1-5 | TRBV19 | TRBD1 | CASTPVLDRGYNQPQHF | TGTGCCAGTACCCCCGTATTGGACAGGGGCTACAATCAGCCCCAGCATTTT
. | TRBJ1-1 | TRBV2 | . | CAVSIGGGNTEAFF | TGTGCCGTTTCTATTGGGGGGGGTAACACTGAAGCTTTCTTT
. | TRBJ2-3 | TRBV7-9 | TRBD2 | CASSSVGTSGRRGTDTQYF | TGTGCCAGCAGCTCCGTTGGGACTAGCGGGAGGAGGGGCACAGATACGCAGTATTTT